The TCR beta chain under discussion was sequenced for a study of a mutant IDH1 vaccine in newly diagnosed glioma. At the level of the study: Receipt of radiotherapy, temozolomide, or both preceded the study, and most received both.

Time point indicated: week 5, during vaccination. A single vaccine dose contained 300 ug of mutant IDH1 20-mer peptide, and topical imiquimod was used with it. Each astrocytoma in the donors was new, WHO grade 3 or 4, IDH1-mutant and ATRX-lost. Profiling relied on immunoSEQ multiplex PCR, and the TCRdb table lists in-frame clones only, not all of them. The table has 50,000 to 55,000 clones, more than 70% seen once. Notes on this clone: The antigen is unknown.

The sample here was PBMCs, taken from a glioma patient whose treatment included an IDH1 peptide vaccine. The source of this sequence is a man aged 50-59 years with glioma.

Here the CDR3 DNA reads TGTGCCAGCTCACCCGGGACAGGGGACCTCTATGGCTACACCTTC. As protein: CASSPGTGDLYGYTF. The rearrangement joins TRBV18 to TRBJ1-2, with 10 bases lining up with TRBD1. Germline V gene lookup returns CDR1 KGHSH and CDR2 LQKENI. The junction had 5 bases not matched to a gene; V was cut back by 3 bases and J by 4 bases. This CDR3 is 15 amino acids long.